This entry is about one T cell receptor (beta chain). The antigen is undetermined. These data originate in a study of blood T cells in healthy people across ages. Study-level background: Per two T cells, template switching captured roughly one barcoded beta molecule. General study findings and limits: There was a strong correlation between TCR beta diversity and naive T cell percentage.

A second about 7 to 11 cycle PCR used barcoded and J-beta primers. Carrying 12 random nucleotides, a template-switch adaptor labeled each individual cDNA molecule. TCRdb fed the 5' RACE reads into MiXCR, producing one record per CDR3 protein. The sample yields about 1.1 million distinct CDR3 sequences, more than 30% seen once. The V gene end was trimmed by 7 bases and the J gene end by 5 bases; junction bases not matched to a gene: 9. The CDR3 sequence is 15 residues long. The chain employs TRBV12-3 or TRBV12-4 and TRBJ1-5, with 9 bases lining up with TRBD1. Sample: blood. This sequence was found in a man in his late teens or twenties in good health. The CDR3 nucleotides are TGTGCCAGCATCTCCGGGACAGGGATCGATCAGCCCCAGCATTTT. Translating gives CASISGTGIDQPQHF.